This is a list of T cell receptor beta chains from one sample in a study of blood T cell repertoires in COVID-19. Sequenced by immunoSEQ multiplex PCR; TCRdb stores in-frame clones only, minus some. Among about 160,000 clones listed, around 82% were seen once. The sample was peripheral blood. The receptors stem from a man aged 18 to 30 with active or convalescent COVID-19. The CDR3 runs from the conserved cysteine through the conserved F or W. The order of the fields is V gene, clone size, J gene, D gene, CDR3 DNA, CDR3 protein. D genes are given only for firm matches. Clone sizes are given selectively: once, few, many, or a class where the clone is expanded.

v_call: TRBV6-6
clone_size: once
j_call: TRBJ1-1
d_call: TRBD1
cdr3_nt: TGTGCCAGCAACAACGCAGGGGGCATGAACACTGAAGCTTTCTTT
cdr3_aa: CASNNAGGMNTEAFF

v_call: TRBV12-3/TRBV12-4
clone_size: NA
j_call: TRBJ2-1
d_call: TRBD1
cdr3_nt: TGTGCCAGCAGTTTGGGACAGGGGAGTGAGCAGTTCTTC
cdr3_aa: CASSLGQGSEQFF

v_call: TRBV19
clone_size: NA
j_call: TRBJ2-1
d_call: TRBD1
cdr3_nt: TGTGCCAGTAGTGCGGGGACAGGGGGCAAACATGAGCAGTTCTTC
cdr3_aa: CASSAGTGGKHEQFF

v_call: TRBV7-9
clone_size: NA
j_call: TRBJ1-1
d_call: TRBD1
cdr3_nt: TGTGCCAGCAGCCGAGGACAGGGGGGCACTGAAGCTTTCTTT
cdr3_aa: CASSRGQGGTEAFF

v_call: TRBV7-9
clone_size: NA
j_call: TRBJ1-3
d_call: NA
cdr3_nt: TGTGCCAGCAGCCCTGTTAACACCATATATTTT
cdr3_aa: CASSPVNTIYF

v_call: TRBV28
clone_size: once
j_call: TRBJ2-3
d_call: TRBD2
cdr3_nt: TGTGCCAGCAGTTCCCTCGGGACTAGCGGCACAGATACGCAGTATTTT
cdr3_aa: CASSSLGTSGTDTQYF

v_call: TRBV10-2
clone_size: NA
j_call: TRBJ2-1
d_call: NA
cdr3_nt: TGCGCCAGTCTAGCGTACAATGAGCAGTTCTTC
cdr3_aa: CASLAYNEQFF

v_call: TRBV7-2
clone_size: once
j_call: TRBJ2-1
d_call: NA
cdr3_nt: TGTGCCAGCAGCTTCCCGGGTGCGAGTGGTGAGCAGTTCTTC
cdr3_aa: CASSFPGASGEQFF

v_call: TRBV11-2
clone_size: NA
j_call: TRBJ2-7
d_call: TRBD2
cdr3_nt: TGTGCCAGCAGCCCCTGGACTAGCGGGACCACCTACGAGCAGTACTTC
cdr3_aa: CASSPWTSGTTYEQYF

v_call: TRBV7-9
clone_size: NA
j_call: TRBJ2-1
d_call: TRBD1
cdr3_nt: TGTGCCAGCGAAGAGGACAGGGGGCTCAATGAGCAGTTCTTC
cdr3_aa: CASEEDRGLNEQFF

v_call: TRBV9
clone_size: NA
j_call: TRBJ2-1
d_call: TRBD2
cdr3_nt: TGTGCCAGCAGCGTAGCGGGGACTAGCCCCAATGAGCAGTTCTTC
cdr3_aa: CASSVAGTSPNEQFF

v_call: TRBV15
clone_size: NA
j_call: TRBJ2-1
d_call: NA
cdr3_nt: TGTGCCACCAGCAGAGACCTTACAGGGATTGGTGAGCAGTTCTTC
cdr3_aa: CATSRDLTGIGEQFF

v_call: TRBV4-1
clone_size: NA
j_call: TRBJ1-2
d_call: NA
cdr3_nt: TGCGCCAGCAGCCAAGAGGTAGGGCCCCCTATTCTGGTTAGCGACACCTTC
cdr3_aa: CASSQEVGPPILVSDTF

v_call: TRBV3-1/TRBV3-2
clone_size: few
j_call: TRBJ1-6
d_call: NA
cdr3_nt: TGTGCCAGCAGCCGCGGGCCAGAATCCCCCCTCCACTTT
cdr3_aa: CASSRGPESPLHF

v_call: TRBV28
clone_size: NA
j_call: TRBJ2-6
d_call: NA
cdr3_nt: TGTGCCAGCAGTCCAGGTGGGGGCAGGGGTAGCCCATCTGGGGCCAACGTCCTGACTTTC
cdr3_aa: CASSPGGGRGSPSGANVLTF

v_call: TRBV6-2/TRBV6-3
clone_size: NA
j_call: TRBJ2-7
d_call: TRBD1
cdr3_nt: TGTGCCAGCAGTTACTCGGGACAGGGGGCCGCCTACGAGCAGTACTTC
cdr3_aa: CASSYSGQGAAYEQYF

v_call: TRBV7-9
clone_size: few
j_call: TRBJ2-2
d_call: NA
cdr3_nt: TGTGCCAGCAGCTTCTCGACCGGGGAGCTGTTTTTT
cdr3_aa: CASSFSTGELFF

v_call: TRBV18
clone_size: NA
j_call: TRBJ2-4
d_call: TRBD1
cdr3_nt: TGTGCCAGCTCACTCGGACAGGGGCTAAACATTCAGTACTTC
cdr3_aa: CASSLGQGLNIQYF

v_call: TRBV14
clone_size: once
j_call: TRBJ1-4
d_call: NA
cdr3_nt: TGTGCCAGCAGCCAAGTCAGCGTCCGGGGTGGGAAACTGTTTTTT
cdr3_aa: CASSQVSVRGGKLFF

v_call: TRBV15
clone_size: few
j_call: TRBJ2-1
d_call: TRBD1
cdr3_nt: TGTGCCACCAGCAGAGATCAGGGGGAGTTTGAGCAGTTCTTC
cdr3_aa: CATSRDQGEFEQFF

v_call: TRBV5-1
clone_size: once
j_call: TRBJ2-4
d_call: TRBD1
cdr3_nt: TGCGCCAGCAGACCCCTGGGACAGGTGACACAAAACATTCAGTACTTC
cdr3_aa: CASRPLGQVTQNIQYF

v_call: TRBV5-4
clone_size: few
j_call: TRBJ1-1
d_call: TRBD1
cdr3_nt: TGTGCCAGCAGCTTTGGGGACAGAAACACTGAAGCTTTCTTT
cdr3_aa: CASSFGDRNTEAFF

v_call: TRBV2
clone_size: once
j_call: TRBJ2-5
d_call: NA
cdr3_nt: TGTGCCAGCAGGGACACAGGGCGGGAGACCCAGTACTTC
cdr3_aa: CASRDTGRETQYF

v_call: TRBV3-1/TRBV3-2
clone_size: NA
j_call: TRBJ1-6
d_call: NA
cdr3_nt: TGTGCCAGCAGCCAAGAGGGGCAGGGGCGTTATTCACCCCTCCACTTT
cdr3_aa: CASSQEGQGRYSPLHF

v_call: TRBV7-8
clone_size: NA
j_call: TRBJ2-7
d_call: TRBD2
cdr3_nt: TGTGCCAGCAGCTTAGTGGAGACTAGCGAAACCTACGAGCAGTACTTC
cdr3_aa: CASSLVETSETYEQYF

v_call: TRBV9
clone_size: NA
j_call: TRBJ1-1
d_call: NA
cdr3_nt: TGTGCCAGCAGCGTAACCAACAGCCCGAACACTGAAGCTTTCTTT
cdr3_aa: CASSVTNSPNTEAFF

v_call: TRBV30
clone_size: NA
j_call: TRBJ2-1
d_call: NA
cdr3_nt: TGTGCCTGGAACTTGCGGAGGGCCCGAAATGAGCAGTTCTTC
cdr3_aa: CAWNLRRARNEQFF

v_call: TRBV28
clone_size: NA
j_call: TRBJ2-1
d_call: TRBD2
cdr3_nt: TGTGCCAGCAGGTTGGTTAAAGGGACTAGCGGGACAAATGAGCAGTTCTTC
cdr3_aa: CASRLVKGTSGTNEQFF

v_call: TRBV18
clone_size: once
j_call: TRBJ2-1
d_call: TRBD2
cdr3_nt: TGTGCCAGCTCACCTGGACTAGCGGGAGACAATGAGCAGTTCTTC
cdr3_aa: CASSPGLAGDNEQFF

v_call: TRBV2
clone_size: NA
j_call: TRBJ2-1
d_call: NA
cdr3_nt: TGTGCCAGCAAATCTCCCGGGAGTGAGCAGTTCTTC
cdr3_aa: CASKSPGSEQFF

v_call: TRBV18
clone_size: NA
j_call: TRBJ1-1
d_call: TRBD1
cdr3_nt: TGTGCCAGCTCAAGAGATCGGACAGGGGTGAACACTGAAGCTTTCTTT
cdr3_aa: CASSRDRTGVNTEAFF

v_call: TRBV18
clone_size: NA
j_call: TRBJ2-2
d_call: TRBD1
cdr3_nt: TGTGCCAGCTCACGGACAGGGGGGAGCACCGGGGAGCTGTTTTTT
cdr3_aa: CASSRTGGSTGELFF

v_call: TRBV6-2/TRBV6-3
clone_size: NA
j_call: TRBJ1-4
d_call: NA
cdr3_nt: TGTGCCAGCAGCTCCACTGGAGGGACGGCTAATGAAAAACTGTTTTTT
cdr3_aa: CASSSTGGTANEKLFF

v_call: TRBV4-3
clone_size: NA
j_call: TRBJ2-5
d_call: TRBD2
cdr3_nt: TGCGCCAGCAGCCAAGACCTAGCGGGAGTGTTATGGGAGACCCAGTACTTC
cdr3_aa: CASSQDLAGVLWETQYF

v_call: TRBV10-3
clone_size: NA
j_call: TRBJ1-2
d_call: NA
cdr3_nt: TGTGCCATCAGTGAGTCAGGGGGTGGCTACACCTTC
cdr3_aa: CAISESGGGYTF

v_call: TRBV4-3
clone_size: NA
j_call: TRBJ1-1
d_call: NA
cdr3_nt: TGCGCCAGCAGCCAAGAGGTCGGCACTGAAGCTTTCTTT
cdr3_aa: CASSQEVGTEAFF